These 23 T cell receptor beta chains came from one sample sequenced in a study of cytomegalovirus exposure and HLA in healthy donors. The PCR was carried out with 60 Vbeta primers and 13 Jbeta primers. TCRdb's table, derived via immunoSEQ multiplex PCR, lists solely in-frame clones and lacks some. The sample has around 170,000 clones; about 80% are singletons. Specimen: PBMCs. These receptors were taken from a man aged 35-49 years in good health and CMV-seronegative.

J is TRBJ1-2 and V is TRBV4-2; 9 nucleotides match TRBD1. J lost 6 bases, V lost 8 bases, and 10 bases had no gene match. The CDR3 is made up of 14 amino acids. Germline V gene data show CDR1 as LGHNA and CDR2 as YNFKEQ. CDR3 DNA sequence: TGTGCCAGCGGGGATGACAGGGGGTTCGATGGCTACACCTTC. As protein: CASGDDRGFDGYTF.

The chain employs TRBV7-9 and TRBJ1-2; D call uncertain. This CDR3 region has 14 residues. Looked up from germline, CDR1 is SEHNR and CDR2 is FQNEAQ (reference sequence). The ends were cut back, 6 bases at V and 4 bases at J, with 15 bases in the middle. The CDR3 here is CASSLAGRLYGYTF. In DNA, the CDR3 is TGTGCCAGCAGTTTGGCGGGCAGACTCTATGGCTACACCTTC.

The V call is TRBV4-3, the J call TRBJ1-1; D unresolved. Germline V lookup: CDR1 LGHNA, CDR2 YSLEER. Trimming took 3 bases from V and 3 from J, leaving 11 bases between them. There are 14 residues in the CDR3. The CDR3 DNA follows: TGCGCCAGCAGCCAGGGAGGGATCGACACTGAAGCTTTCTTT. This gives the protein CASSQGGIDTEAFF.

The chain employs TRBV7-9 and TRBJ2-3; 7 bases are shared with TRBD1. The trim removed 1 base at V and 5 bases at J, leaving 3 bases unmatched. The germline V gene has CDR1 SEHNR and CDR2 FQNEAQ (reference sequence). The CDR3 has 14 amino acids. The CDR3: CASSLGTGQDTQYF. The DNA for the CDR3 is TGTGCCAGCAGCTTAGGGACAGGTCAAGATACGCAGTATTTT.

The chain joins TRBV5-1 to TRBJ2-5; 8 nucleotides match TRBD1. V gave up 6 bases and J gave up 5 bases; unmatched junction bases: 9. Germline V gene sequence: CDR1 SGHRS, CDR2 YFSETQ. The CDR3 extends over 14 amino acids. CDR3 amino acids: CASNQQGASETQYF. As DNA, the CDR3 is TGCGCCAGCAACCAGCAGGGGGCGAGTGAGACCCAGTACTTC.

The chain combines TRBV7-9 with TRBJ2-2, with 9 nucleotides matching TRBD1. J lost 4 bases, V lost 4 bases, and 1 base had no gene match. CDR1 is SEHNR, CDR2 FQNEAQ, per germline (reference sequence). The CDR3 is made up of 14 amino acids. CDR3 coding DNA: TGTGCCAGCAGCTGGGACAGGGCCACCGGGGAGCTGTTTTTT. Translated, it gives CASSWDRATGELFF.

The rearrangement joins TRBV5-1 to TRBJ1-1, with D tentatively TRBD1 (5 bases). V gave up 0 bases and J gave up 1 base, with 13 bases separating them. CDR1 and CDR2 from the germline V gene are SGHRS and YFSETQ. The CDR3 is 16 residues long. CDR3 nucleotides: TGCGCCAGCAGCTTGGCCGCAGGGTGGGGGAACACTGAAGCTTTCTTT. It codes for CASSLAAGWGNTEAFF.

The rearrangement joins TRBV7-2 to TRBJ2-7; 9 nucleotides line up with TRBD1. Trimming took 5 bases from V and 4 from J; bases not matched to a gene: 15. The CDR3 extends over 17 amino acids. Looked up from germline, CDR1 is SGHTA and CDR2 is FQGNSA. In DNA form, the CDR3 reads TGTGCCAGCAGCATAAGCGGGACAGGGTACGGGAGATACGAGCAGTACTTC. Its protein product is CASSISGTGYGRYEQYF.

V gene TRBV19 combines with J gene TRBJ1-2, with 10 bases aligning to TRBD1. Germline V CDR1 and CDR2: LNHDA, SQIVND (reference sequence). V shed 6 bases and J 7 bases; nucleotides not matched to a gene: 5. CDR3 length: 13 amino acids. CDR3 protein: CASSPRDRGGYTF. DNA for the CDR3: TGTGCCAGTAGCCCCCGGGACAGGGGTGGCTACACCTTC.

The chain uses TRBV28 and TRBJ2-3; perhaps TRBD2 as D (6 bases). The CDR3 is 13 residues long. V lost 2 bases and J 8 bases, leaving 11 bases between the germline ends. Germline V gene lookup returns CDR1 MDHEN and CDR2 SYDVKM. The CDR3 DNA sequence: TGTGCCAGCAGTTTACAGGGAGGTAGTACGCAGTATTTT. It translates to CASSLQGGSTQYF.

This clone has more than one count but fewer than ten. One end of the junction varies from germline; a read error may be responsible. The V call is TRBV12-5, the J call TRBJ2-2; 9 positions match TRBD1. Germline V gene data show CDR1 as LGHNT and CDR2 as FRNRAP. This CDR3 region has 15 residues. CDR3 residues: CASGSWDREHRGAVF. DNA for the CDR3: TGTGCTAGTGGTTCTTGGGACAGGGAACACCGGGGAGCTGTTTTT.

In DNA, the CDR3 is TGTGCCATCAGTGAGTCCTCGCCAGGGGCGTACGAGCAGTACTTC. It translates to CAISESSPGAYEQYF. The V and J genes are TRBV10-3 and TRBJ2-7; TRBD1 is a possible D gene (6 bases). Germline-derived CDR1 and CDR2 are ENHRY and SYGVKD. Trimming cost V 0 bases and J 4 bases, with 13 bases left between them. The CDR3 sequence is 15 residues long.

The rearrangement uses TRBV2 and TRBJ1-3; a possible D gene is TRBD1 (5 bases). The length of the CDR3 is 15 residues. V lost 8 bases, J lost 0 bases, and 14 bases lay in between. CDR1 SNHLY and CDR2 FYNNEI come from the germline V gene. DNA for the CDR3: TGTGCCAGCTACAAAGGGGATCCCTCTGGAAACACCATATATTTT. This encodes CASYKGDPSGNTIYF.

DNA for the CDR3: TGTGCCAGCAGACCTCGGGACAGGGGAGGGGAACTGTTTTTT. This translates into CASRPRDRGGELFF. The rearrangement links TRBV11-3 to TRBJ1-4; 10 nucleotides align to TRBD1. The CDR3 sequence is 14 residues long. Germline loops: CDR1 SGHNT, CDR2 YENEEA. V shed 6 bases and J 12 bases; nucleotides not matched to a gene: 10.

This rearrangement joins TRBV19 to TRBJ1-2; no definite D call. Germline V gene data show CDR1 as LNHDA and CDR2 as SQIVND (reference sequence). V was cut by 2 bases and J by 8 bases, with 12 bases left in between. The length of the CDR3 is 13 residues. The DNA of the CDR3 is TGTGCCAGTAGTATACGGGAGAGCGGGGGCTACACCTTC. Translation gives CASSIRESGGYTF.

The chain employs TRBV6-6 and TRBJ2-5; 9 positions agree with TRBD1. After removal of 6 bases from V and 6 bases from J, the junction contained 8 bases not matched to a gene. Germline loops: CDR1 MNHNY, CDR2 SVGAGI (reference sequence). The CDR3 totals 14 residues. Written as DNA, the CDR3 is TGTGCCAGCAGGCCGGGACAGGGAGCAAAGACCCAGTACTTC. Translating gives CASRPGQGAKTQYF.

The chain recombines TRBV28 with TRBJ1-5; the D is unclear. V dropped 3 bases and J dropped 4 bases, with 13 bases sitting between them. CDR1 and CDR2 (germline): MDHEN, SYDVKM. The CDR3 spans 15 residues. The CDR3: CASSFSLRQNQPQHF. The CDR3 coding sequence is TGTGCCAGCAGTTTTTCCCTGAGGCAGAATCAGCCCCAGCATTTT.

The CDR3 DNA reads TGTGCCAGCTCACCAAGGGATCTAGCGGGGCACACAGATACGCAGTATTTT. Translated: CASSPRDLAGHTDTQYF. The V call is TRBV18, the J call TRBJ2-3, with 9 bases aligning to TRBD2. With V trimmed by 2 bases and J by 2 bases, 8 bases remained unmatched. Germline V CDR1 and CDR2: KGHSH, LQKENI. The CDR3 length is 17 residues.

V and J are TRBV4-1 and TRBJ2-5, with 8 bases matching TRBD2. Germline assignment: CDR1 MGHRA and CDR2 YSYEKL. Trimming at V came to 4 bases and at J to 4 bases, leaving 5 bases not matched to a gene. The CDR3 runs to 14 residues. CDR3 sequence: CASSLYSGGETQYF. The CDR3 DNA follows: TGCGCCAGCAGCCTATACAGCGGGGGAGAGACCCAGTACTTC.

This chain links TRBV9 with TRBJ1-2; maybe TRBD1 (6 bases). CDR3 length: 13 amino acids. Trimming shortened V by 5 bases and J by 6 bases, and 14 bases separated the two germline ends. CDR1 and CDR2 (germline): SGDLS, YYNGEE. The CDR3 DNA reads TGTGCCAGCAGTTCACAGGGTTTCGATGGCTACACCTTC. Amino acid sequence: CASSSQGFDGYTF.

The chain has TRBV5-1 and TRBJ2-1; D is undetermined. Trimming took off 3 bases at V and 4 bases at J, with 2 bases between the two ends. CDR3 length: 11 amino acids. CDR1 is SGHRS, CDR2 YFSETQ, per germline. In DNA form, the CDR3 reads TGCGCCAGCAGCTCTTACAATGAGCAGTTCTTC. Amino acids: CASSSYNEQFF. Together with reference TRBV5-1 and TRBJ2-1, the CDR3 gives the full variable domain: KAGVTQTPRYLIKTRGQQVTLSCSPISGHRSVSWYQQTPGQGLQFLFEYFSETQRNKGNFPGRFSGRQFSNSRSEMNVSTLELGDSALYLCASSSYNEQFFGPGTRLTVL.

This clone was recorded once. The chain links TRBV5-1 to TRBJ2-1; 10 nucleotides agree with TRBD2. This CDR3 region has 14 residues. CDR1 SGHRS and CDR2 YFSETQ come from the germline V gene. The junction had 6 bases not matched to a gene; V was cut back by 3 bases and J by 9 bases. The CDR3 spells CASSWGTSESEQFF. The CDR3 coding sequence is TGCGCCAGCAGCTGGGGGACTAGCGAAAGTGAGCAGTTCTTC. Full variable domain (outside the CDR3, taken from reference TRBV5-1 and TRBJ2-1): KAGVTQTPRYLIKTRGQQVTLSCSPISGHRSVSWYQQTPGQGLQFLFEYFSETQRNKGNFPGRFSGRQFSNSRSEMNVSTLELGDSALYLCASSWGTSESEQFFGPGTRLTVL.

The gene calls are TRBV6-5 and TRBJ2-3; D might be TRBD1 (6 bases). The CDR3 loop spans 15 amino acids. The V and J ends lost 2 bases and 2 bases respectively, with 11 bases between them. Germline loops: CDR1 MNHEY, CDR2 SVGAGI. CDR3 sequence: CASSYGGHTTDTQYF. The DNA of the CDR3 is TGTGCCAGCAGTTACGGGGGACATACCACAGATACGCAGTATTTT.